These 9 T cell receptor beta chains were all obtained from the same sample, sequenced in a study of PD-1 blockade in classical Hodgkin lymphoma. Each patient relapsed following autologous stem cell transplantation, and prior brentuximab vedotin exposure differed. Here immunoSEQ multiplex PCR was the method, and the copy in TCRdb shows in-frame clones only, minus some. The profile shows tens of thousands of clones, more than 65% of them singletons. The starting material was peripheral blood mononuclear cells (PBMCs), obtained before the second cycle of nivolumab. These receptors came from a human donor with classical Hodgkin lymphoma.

The CDR3 DNA sequence: TGTGCCAGCTCCCGTACAGGACAGGGGGCCTCACCCCTCCACTTT. It encodes CASSRTGQGASPLHF. The rearrangement joins TRBV18 to TRBJ1-6, with TRBD1 matching over 11 bases. J gave up 10 bases and V 6 bases, and 8 bases lay outside the gene matches. Germline-derived CDR1 and CDR2 are KGHSH and LQKENI. The CDR3 runs 15 residues.

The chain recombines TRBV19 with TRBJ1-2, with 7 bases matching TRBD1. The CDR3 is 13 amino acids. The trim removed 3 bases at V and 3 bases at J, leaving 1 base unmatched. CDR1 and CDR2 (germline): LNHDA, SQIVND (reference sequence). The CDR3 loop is CASSIDRDYGYTF. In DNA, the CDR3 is TGTGCCAGTAGTATCGACAGGGACTATGGCTACACCTTC.

CDR3 DNA sequence: TGTGCCAGCAGTTCGAATCCGGACAGGGAAAACTATGGCTACACCTTC. This translates into CASSSNPDRENYGYTF. The chain joins TRBV13 to TRBJ1-2; 8 nucleotides agree with TRBD1. J was trimmed by 2 bases and V by 6 bases; bases with no gene match: 11. There are 16 residues in the CDR3. Germline CDR1 and CDR2: PRHDT and FYEKMQ (reference sequence).

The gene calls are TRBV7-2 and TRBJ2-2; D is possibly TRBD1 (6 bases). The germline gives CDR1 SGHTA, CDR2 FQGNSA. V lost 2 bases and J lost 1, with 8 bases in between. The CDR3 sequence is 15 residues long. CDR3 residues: CASSLMGQNTGELFF. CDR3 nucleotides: TGTGCCAGCAGCTTAATGGGACAGAACACCGGGGAGCTGTTTTTT.

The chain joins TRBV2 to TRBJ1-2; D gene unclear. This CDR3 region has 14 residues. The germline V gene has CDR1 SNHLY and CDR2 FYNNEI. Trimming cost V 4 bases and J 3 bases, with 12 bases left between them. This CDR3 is CASSGRGVDYGYTF. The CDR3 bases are TGTGCCAGCAGTGGCCGGGGTGTCGACTATGGCTACACCTTC.

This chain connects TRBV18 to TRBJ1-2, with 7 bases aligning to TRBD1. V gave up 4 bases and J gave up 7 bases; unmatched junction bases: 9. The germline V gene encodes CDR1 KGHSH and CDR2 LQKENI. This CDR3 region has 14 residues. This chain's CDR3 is CASSHLTGKSGYTF. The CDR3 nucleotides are TGTGCCAGCTCACACCTGACAGGGAAGAGTGGCTACACCTTC.

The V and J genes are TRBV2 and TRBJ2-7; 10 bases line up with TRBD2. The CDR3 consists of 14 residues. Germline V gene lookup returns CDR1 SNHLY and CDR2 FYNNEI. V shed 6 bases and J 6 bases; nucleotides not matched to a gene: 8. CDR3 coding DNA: TGTGCCAGCAGCCCAAAGCGGGAGGGCACCGAGCAGTACTTC. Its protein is CASSPKREGTEQYF. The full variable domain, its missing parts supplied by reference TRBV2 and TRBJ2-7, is EPEVTQTPSHQVTQMGQEVILRCVPISNHLYFYWYRQILGQKVEFLVSFYNNEISEKSEIFDDQFSVERPDGSNFTLKIRSTKLEDSAMYFCASSPKREGTEQYFGPGTRLTVT.

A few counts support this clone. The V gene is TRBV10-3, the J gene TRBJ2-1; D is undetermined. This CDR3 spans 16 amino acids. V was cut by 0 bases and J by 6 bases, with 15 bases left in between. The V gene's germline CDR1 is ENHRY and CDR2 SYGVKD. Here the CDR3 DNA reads TGTGCCATCAGTGAGTCGACGCCTCCCCTTACCAATGAGCAGTTCTTC. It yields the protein CAISESTPPLTNEQFF.

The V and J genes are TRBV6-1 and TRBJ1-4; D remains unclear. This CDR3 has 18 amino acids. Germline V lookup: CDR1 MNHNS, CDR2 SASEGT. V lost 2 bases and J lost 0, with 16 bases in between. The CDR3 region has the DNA TGTGCCAGCAGTGAATGGAGGGTCGGGGTTGCAACTAATGAAAAACTGTTTTTT. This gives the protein CASSEWRVGVATNEKLFF.